A selection of T cell receptor beta chains follows, all from one sample in a study of blood T cell repertoires in COVID-19. Libraries were prepared by immunoSEQ multiplex PCR; TCRdb keeps only in-frame clonotypes and omits some of them. The repertoire has around 140,000 clones, over 80% of them found once; the top ten carry about 10%. Material for sequencing was PBMCs or T cells enriched from blood (not recorded which). These receptors all come from a man in his 60s who had recovered from COVID-19. CDR3s include the opening cysteine and the closing phenylalanine or tryptophan. Clone size, where shown, is once, few, many, or a class for clones that have expanded.

>TRBV5-1|.|TRBJ2-7
CASSPGQPYSYEQYF
>TRBV5-1|.|TRBJ2-2
CASSLDGQGFAGELFF
>TRBV9|.|TRBJ2-7
CASSRSSGFSYEQYF
>TRBV7-2|.|TRBJ2-1
CASSLRLAGAHLDNEQFF
>TRBV21-1|.|TRBJ2-6
CASSNRTSGSTGANVLTF
>TRBV18|.|TRBJ1-6
CASSPLGGARNSPLHF
>TRBV28|.|TRBJ1-5
CASSFLQGVNQPQHF
>TRBV5-1|.|TRBJ1-2
CASSQGTGGTYGYTF
>TRBV11-2|.|TRBJ2-2
CASRLAGGRLGELFF
>TRBV7-8|.|TRBJ1-4
CATSRDIYEKLFF
>TRBV7-6|.|TRBJ2-2
CASSSAGQGGGELFF
>TRBV25-1|.|TRBJ1-2
CASGETGSVYGYTF
>TRBV5-8|.|TRBJ1-4
CASSPGQGFVSTNEKLFF
>TRBV27|.|TRBJ1-2
CASSTPPYGYTF
>TRBV7-9|.|TRBJ1-5
CASSADGLGAQHF
>TRBV5-5|.|TRBJ2-7
CASSSTSGAYEQYF
>TRBV5-1|.|TRBJ2-2
CASSLAGGPGELFF
>TRBV4-1|.|TRBJ2-1
CASSPRDYHNEQFF
>TRBV5-5|once|TRBJ2-5
CASSLWTNQETQYF
>TRBV11-3|.|TRBJ1-1
CASSYRWNTEAFF
>TRBV5-1|.|TRBJ1-5
CASSETGTENQPQHF
>TRBV25-1|.|TRBJ1-4
CASRPTGAEEKLFF
>TRBV11-3|.|TRBJ2-1
CASSLEGPAYEQFF
>TRBV5-1|.|TRBJ1-2
CASSPGGIRDGYTF
>TRBV11-2|.|TRBJ2-2
CASSLVPSTGELFF
>TRBV7-8|.|TRBJ2-1
CASSLFPLAGDEQFF
>TRBV13|.|TRBJ2-7
CASSLGGGGYEQYF
>TRBV5-4|.|TRBJ2-1
CASSLPGLAEKRQFF
>TRBV7-9|.|TRBJ2-7
CASSLAGGDSGEQYF
>TRBV4-1|.|TRBJ2-7
CASSQVSEYEQYF
>TRBV5-5|.|TRBJ2-7
CASSLTGLDSEQYF
>TRBV28|few|TRBJ2-7
CASSEPGGFYEQYF
>TRBV27|.|TRBJ2-2
CASGTSGSWTGELFF
>TRBV28|.|TRBJ2-7
CASSVRQTVSLEQYF
>TRBV29-1|.|TRBJ2-3
CSVGLLAGGGDTQYF
>TRBV18|.|TRBJ1-6
CASSPQVPAGNNSPLHF
>TRBV2|.|TRBJ1-2
CASSGLSGGYGYTF
>TRBV19|.|TRBJ2-3
CASSITGIYTDTQYF
>TRBV19|.|TRBJ2-2
CASSIGLAGGYTGELFF
>TRBV19|.|TRBJ2-5
CASNPAGGNQETQYF
>TRBV29-1|once|TRBJ1-1
CSERDSRNTEAFF
>TRBV5-1|.|TRBJ2-5
CASSLGQQETQYF